The sequence of this T cell receptor beta chain was determined in a study of shared clonotypes between healthy human individuals. Naive CD8 isolation took CD45RO-negative cells positively selected for CCR7 and excluded terminally differentiated effector memory CD45RA+ cells. Clones were sequenced by immunoSEQ multiplex PCR, and TCRdb holds only the in-frame ones, with some missing. In the table there are around 2.1 million clones, roughly 91% of which are singletons. Sample: naive CD8+ T cells from PBMCs. The clonotype comes from a man between 18 and 29 years old in good health. Some clones in this sample may be carry-over from other donors' samples.

The CDR3 sequence: CASSFGTANSNQPQHF. DNA of the CDR3: TGTGCCAGCAGCTTCGGGACGGCGAATAGCAATCAGCCCCAGCATTTT. The genes are TRBV7-2 and TRBJ1-5, with a tentative D call TRBD1 (5 bases). The CDR3 extends over 16 amino acids. Germline CDR1 reads SGHTA; CDR2 reads FQGNSA. With 3 bases removed from V and 0 bases from J, the gap between germline ends came to 12 bases.